Listed below are T cell receptor beta chains from one sample, sequenced in a study of molecular identifiers for immune sequencing clone quantification. Each CDR3 protein is one row after TCRdb ran MiXCR on the PCR reads. The sample lists nearly 650,000 distinct CDR3 sequences, about 25% occurring once. Sequenced input: naive CD8+ T cells from blood, with Jurkat cell RNA spiked in. These receptor sequences come from a human donor in good health. Some libraries in this study had Jurkat cell RNA spiked in. CDR3s leave out the opening cysteine and the closing phenylalanine or tryptophan. The order of the fields is CDR3 protein, V gene, D gene. A D gene is named only where the DNA matches it firmly.

CDR3 protein: ASSQGRYNTEAF
V gene: TRBV4-3
D gene: .

CDR3 protein: ASSSTLLAGVGRAGNEQF
V gene: TRBV7-9
D gene: TRBD2

CDR3 protein: ATKSGGFRNEQF
V gene: TRBV27
D gene: TRBD2

CDR3 protein: ASSQGLSSGNTIY
V gene: TRBV4-1
D gene: .

CDR3 protein: ASSLDHDTGELF
V gene: TRBV7-6
D gene: .

CDR3 protein: ASSQDWRGPGDTQY
V gene: TRBV4-3
D gene: .

CDR3 protein: ASSYATGPGEKLF
V gene: TRBV7-7
D gene: TRBD1

CDR3 protein: ASSGDRGHIEQY
V gene: TRBV5-1
D gene: TRBD1

CDR3 protein: ASSLRADDEQY
V gene: TRBV4-3
D gene: .

CDR3 protein: ASKSRGTSNEQF
V gene: TRBV6-1
D gene: TRBD2

CDR3 protein: ASSSLPDYEQY
V gene: TRBV7-9
D gene: .

CDR3 protein: ASSYGAGTDTQY
V gene: TRBV6-5
D gene: .

CDR3 protein: ASSEVTGRSPLH
V gene: TRBV2
D gene: .

CDR3 protein: ASSQDPWTGESPDVHSPLH
V gene: TRBV4-1
D gene: TRBD1

CDR3 protein: ASSFPLRTETSTDTQY
V gene: TRBV7-6
D gene: .

CDR3 protein: ASSPRTGSYNEQF
V gene: TRBV7-6
D gene: .

CDR3 protein: ASDTGDTQY
V gene: TRBV2
D gene: .

CDR3 protein: TSSPARDPATNEKLF
V gene: TRBV18
D gene: .

CDR3 protein: ASSLARGLQEKLF
V gene: TRBV11-2
D gene: .

CDR3 protein: ASSQRGKIDSIYGYT
V gene: TRBV4-3
D gene: .

CDR3 protein: ASRQGQVSDPPQH
V gene: TRBV4-2
D gene: .

CDR3 protein: ASEWGTGVTGELF
V gene: TRBV19
D gene: TRBD1

CDR3 protein: ASSQDLHRWNTEAF
V gene: TRBV4-3
D gene: .

CDR3 protein: ASSFPPGLAAEQF
V gene: TRBV6-2/TRBV6-3
D gene: TRBD2

CDR3 protein: ASGIGGTYRTQY
V gene: TRBV19
D gene: .

CDR3 protein: ASSYGSPRVADTQY
V gene: TRBV6-2/TRBV6-3
D gene: .

CDR3 protein: SAKGEREWFNEQF
V gene: TRBV20-1
D gene: TRBD2

CDR3 protein: SAPPPDSLREQY
V gene: TRBV20-1
D gene: .

CDR3 protein: AWQRGEKLF
V gene: TRBV30
D gene: .

CDR3 protein: ASSTLKGRIDTEAF
V gene: TRBV27
D gene: .

CDR3 protein: VTSGDYNEQF
V gene: TRBV6-2/TRBV6-3
D gene: TRBD2

CDR3 protein: ASSLAMADATDYGYT
V gene: TRBV7-2
D gene: .

CDR3 protein: ASSTGTGSYEQF
V gene: TRBV12-3/TRBV12-4
D gene: TRBD1

CDR3 protein: SAATSGGYEQY
V gene: TRBV20-1
D gene: TRBD2

CDR3 protein: SVDSGSADTQY
V gene: TRBV29-1
D gene: TRBD2

CDR3 protein: ASSSKPNRDTNNEQF
V gene: TRBV5-8
D gene: .

CDR3 protein: ASSGYDISGNTTY
V gene: TRBV9
D gene: .

CDR3 protein: ASSLEATGTGVEQY
V gene: TRBV5-3
D gene: TRBD1

CDR3 protein: ASSQVLVDTEAF
V gene: TRBV4-3
D gene: .

CDR3 protein: ASSLEGWLRGEETQY
V gene: TRBV5-5
D gene: .

CDR3 protein: ASSPHGQARTEAF
V gene: TRBV28
D gene: .

CDR3 protein: ASSVTGYGGQPQH
V gene: TRBV5-6
D gene: .

CDR3 protein: ASSLGLAGPYTDTQY
V gene: TRBV14
D gene: TRBD2

CDR3 protein: ASSFRDGSYEQY
V gene: TRBV4-2
D gene: .

CDR3 protein: SAREGYGNQPQH
V gene: TRBV20-1
D gene: .

CDR3 protein: ASSPAENSGANVLT
V gene: TRBV7-9
D gene: .